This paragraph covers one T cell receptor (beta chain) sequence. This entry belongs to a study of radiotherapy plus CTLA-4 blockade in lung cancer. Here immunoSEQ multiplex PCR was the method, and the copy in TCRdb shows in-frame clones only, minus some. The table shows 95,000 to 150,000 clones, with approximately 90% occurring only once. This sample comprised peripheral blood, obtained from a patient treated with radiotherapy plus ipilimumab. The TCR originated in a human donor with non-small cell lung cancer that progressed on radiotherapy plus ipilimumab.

The CDR3 nucleotides are TGTGCCAGCAGTGACTCGAAGCAGTCGCGGGAGGGCGATCACGGAGATACGCAGTATTTT. Its protein product is CASSDSKQSREGDHGDTQYF. The chain combines TRBV6-4 with TRBJ2-3, with 9 bases fitting TRBD2. CDR1 MRHNA and CDR2 SNTAGT come from the germline V gene. This CDR3 has 20 residues. V gave up 0 bases and J gave up 5 bases; unmatched junction bases: 18.